Detailed here is one TCR beta chain. The entry originates in a study of blood T cell repertoires in COVID-19. On the study more broadly: From the United States, Italy and Spain came samples of acute and convalescent COVID-19. From T cells, B-cell-depleted T cells, or PBMCs came the material, which was cDNA or gDNA.

Original data processing: Nucleated cell counts were estimated from reference gene primer amplification. Repertoires were generated with immunoSEQ multiplex PCR, while TCRdb's copy carries only in-frame clones and drops some. V and J calls and clone size come straight from that table; D and trimming were deduced from the DNA. The profile shows approximately 100,000 clones, over 75% of them singletons. The CDR3 runs 13 residues. The V and J ends lost 10 bases and 10 bases respectively, with 17 bases between them. CDR1 is SEHNR, CDR2 FQNEAQ, per germline (reference sequence). Sequenced input: peripheral blood. The sequence came from a woman aged 55-69 years with acute or convalescent COVID-19. This chain connects TRBV7-9 to TRBJ1-6; the D gene is possibly TRBD1 (5 bases). The CDR3 DNA is TGTGCCATCAGACAGTCGGTCGGATCACCCCTCCACTTT. It specifies CAIRQSVGSPLHF. Filled out from reference TRBV7-9 and TRBJ1-6, the complete variable domain reads DTGVSQNPRHKITKRGQNVTFRCDPISEHNRLYWYRQTLGQGPEFLTYFQNEAQLEKSRLLSDRFSAERPKGSFSTLEIQRTEQGDSAMYLCAIRQSVGSPLHFGNGTRLTVT.